The clone carrying this TCR beta chain was counted ten times or more. Its antigen is not identified. This entry is derived from a study of T cell repertoires in cytomegalovirus infection. The CDR3 sequence is 15 residues long. Germline V gives CDR1 SGHVS, CDR2 FNYEAQ. Trimming took off 1 base at V and 4 bases at J, with 14 bases between the two ends. TCRdb reprocessed the reads via MiXCR and lists one record per CDR3 protein. The table lists approximately 1,000,000 distinct CDR3 sequences, about 33% of them singletons. The sequences come from cultured CD8+ T cells from PBMCs, collected from culture after CMV antigen stimulation. This clonotype originated in a human donor in good health (CMV status not recorded). Some clones in this sample may be carry-over from other donors' samples. The chain has TRBV7-6 and TRBJ2-7; tentative D call: TRBD2 (6 bases). This chain's CDR3 is CASSLGRGTSYEQYF. CDR3 nucleotides: TGTGCCAGCAGCTTAGGACGGGGGACCTCTTACGAGCAGTACTTC.